A selection of T cell receptor beta chains follows, all from one sample in a study of blood T cell repertoires in COVID-19. Using immunoSEQ multiplex PCR, the repertoire was profiled, and TCRdb retains in-frame clones only, with some absent. The sample has fewer than 500,000 clones, roughly nine tenths seen once. Material: PBMCs or T cells enriched from blood (not recorded which). The receptors here all came from a woman between 18 and 30 years old with acute COVID-19. Each CDR3 is given with its conserved first and last residue. The D gene is left open where the match is weak. Some rows have no size entry. The others give once, few or many, or a class for an expanded clone.

TRBD1 | TRBJ2-7 | TRBV6-5 | NA | TGTGCCAGCAGGTTACGACGGGACAGTTACTACGAGCAGTACTTC | CASRLRRDSYYEQYF
TRBD1 | TRBJ1-6 | TRBV27 | NA | TGTGCCAGCAGTCCTTTCGGACAGGGGGTTAATTCACCCCTCCACTTT | CASSPFGQGVNSPLHF
NA | TRBJ1-1 | TRBV20-1 | NA | TGCAGTGGGGGCGAAGCTTTCTTT | CSGGEAFF
NA | TRBJ2-1 | TRBV19 | few | TGTGCCAGTAGTTCCGGGACTCACAATGAGCAGTTCTTC | CASSSGTHNEQFF
TRBD2 | TRBJ2-7 | TRBV7-8 | once | TGTGCCAGCAGCGTACCCCCGGGGGGGCCTGACGAGCAGTACTTC | CASSVPPGGPDEQYF
NA | TRBJ2-3 | TRBV24-1 | NA | TGTGCCGCCCGACGCGGCAGCACAGATACGCAGTATTTT | CAARRGSTDTQYF
NA | TRBJ1-1 | TRBV3-1/TRBV3-2 | NA | TGTGCCAGCAGCCCGGCCGGGGGGAACACTGAAGCTTTCTTT | CASSPAGGNTEAFF
NA | TRBJ2-7 | TRBV28 | NA | TGTGCCACCCTTTGGCTTGGTGGGGCCGAGCAGTACTTC | CATLWLGGAEQYF
NA | TRBJ1-3 | TRBV4-1 | NA | TGCGCCAGCAGCCAAGCCGCGGTGGATGGCTCTGGAAACACCATATATTTT | CASSQAAVDGSGNTIYF
NA | TRBJ1-4 | TRBV7-8 | few | TGTGCCAGCAGGCTCAGGGGTGCAACTAATGAAAAACTGTTTTTT | CASRLRGATNEKLFF
NA | TRBJ2-7 | TRBV7-9 | NA | TGTGCCAGCAGTAAACAGGGGAGGGAGCAGTACTTC | CASSKQGREQYF
NA | TRBJ1-3 | TRBV18 | once | TGTGCCAGCTCACTAGAACAGGGATTTAACGGAAACACCATATATTTT | CASSLEQGFNGNTIYF
TRBD2 | TRBJ2-5 | TRBV2 | NA | TGTGCCAGCAGAGGACTAGCGGGAACTGAGACCCAGTACTTC | CASRGLAGTETQYF
TRBD2 | TRBJ2-3 | TRBV29-1 | NA | TGCAGCGTTGTTGGGGGGGATGTAGATACGCAGTATTTT | CSVVGGDVDTQYF
NA | TRBJ1-5 | TRBV19 | NA | TGTGCCAGTAGTACCTCGTCCCATCAGCCCCAGCATTTT | CASSTSSHQPQHF
NA | TRBJ1-3 | TRBV5-1 | NA | TGCGCCAGCAGCTTGGGGAGCTCTGGAAACACCATATATTTT | CASSLGSSGNTIYF
NA | TRBJ2-7 | TRBV30 | NA | TGTGCCTGGAGCAGGGGATCCTACGAGCAGTACTTC | CAWSRGSYEQYF
NA | TRBJ2-7 | TRBV5-1 | NA | TGCGCCAGCAGGTCCTCCTACTCCGAGCAGTACTTC | CASRSSYSEQYF
TRBD1 | TRBJ1-3 | TRBV2 | NA | TGTGCCAGCAGTGAACAGGGGCAGGGGGCAAACACCATATATTTT | CASSEQGQGANTIYF
NA | TRBJ2-3 | TRBV5-8 | NA | TGTGCCAGCAGCTTGGGCATCTATAGCACAGATACGCAGTATTTT | CASSLGIYSTDTQYF
NA | TRBJ1-1 | TRBV7-9 | once | TGTGCCAGCAGCTTAGACAGGTCGAACACTGAAGCTTTCTTT | CASSLDRSNTEAFF
NA | TRBJ1-6 | TRBV19 | NA | TGTGCCAGTAGTATGGCGGCAGGGCGCTATAATTCACCCCTCCACTTT | CASSMAAGRYNSPLHF
NA | TRBJ1-4 | TRBV27 | NA | TGTGCCAGCAGTTTAACCGGTTCAACTAATGAAAAACTGTTTTTT | CASSLTGSTNEKLFF
NA | TRBJ2-7 | TRBV7-9 | NA | TGTGCCAGCAGCCCAGGGGACTCCTACGAGCAGTACTTC | CASSPGDSYEQYF
NA | TRBJ1-1 | TRBV2 | NA | TGTGCCAGCAGTTCATCCGCGACAGACCAACTGAGCGAAGCTTTCTTT | CASSSSATDQLSEAFF
TRBD1 | TRBJ1-5 | TRBV27 | NA | TGTGCCAGCAGTTCCAGGGGGAATCAGCCCCAGCATTTT | CASSSRGNQPQHF
NA | TRBJ1-2 | TRBV6-5 | NA | TGTGCCAGCAAGAGGGACTACCCCTATGGCTACACCTTC | CASKRDYPYGYTF
TRBD2 | TRBJ2-3 | TRBV28 | NA | TGTGCCAGCAGTTTTACACTAGCGGGGGGGGCAGATACGCAGTATTTT | CASSFTLAGGADTQYF
TRBD2 | TRBJ2-7 | TRBV27 | once | TGTGCCAGCAGTTTATCGCGGGGGGCCTCCTACGAGCAGTACTTC | CASSLSRGASYEQYF
NA | TRBJ1-1 | TRBV15 | NA | TGTGCCACCAGCAGAGATAATCCGGGGTCGGGTACTGAAGCTTTCTTT | CATSRDNPGSGTEAFF
NA | TRBJ1-2 | TRBV3-1/TRBV3-2 | NA | TGTGCCAGCAGTCAAGGCCTCGGGGGCTACACCTTC | CASSQGLGGYTF
TRBD2 | TRBJ2-1 | TRBV5-4 | NA | TGTGCCAGCAGCTTGTACCTAGCGGGGGGGCAGGAGCAGTTCTTC | CASSLYLAGGQEQFF
TRBD1 | TRBJ2-7 | TRBV27 | NA | TGTGCCAGCAGTTTTGGACAGGGGCCCTACGAGCAGTACTTC | CASSFGQGPYEQYF
NA | TRBJ2-5 | TRBV30 | NA | TGTGCCTGGAGTAGGACGGCTAGCCTGATTGGGGAGACCCAGTACTTC | CAWSRTASLIGETQYF
NA | TRBJ1-3 | TRBV20-1 | NA | TGCAGTGCTAGAGCACAGGGAACCATATATTTT | CSARAQGTIYF